This TCR beta chain was recovered during a study of OX40 agonist ivuxolimab in advanced cancers. For the study at large: The study gave patients intravenous ivuxolimab at 0.01 to 10 mg/kg every 2 weeks. Hepatocellular carcinoma, melanoma, renal cell or head and neck cancer affected the dose-escalation patients.

With regard to this clone: Its target is not known.

Generated by immunoSEQ multiplex PCR, the TCRdb table keeps only in-frame clones and is missing some. The profile shows 35,000 to 50,000 clones, 88% of them singletons. Study results and caveats: At doses 0.1 to 3.0 mg/kg, CD4+ and CD8+ clones expanded.

Germline CDR1 SGHDN, CDR2 FVKESK. The V gene end was trimmed by 0 bases and the J gene end by 0 bases; junction bases not matched to a gene: 17. The CDR3 sequence is 22 residues long. Sample: CD4+ or CD8+ T cells sorted from blood, taken in a trial of the OX40 agonist ivuxolimab. This rearrangement joins TRBV14 to TRBJ2-1; 10 bases are shared with TRBD2. The clonotype comes from an adult with an advanced solid tumor such as melanoma, head and neck, liver or kidney cancer. Written as DNA, the CDR3 is TGTGCCAGCAGCCAAGATATTGGAGGACTAGCGGACATATGGAGCTCCTACAATGAGCAGTTCTTC. Translating it yields CASSQDIGGLADIWSSYNEQFF. Supplemented by reference TRBV14 and TRBJ2-1, the full variable domain reads EAGVTQFPSHSVIEKGQTVTLRCDPISGHDNLYWYRRVMGKEIKFLLHFVKESKQDESGMPNNRFLAERTGGTYSTLKVQPAELEDSGVYFCASSQDIGGLADIWSSYNEQFFGPGTRLTVL.